This section outlines one T cell receptor (beta chain) sequence together with its context. Antigen: not known. This specimen belongs to a study of high-grade serous ovarian cancer treatment subgroups. On the study more broadly: Mean per sample: around 14,000 reads, around 7,300 unique TCR beta rearrangements. Regarding the study as a whole: TCR relatedness rose with neoantigen level and trended with mutation load. Tumors within one patient showed repertoire similarity of about 0.11 to 0.79. Spatial context was lost because tumors were sequenced in bulk.

Tumor tissue was taken before any definitive surgery or chemotherapy was given. Here immunoSEQ multiplex PCR was the method, and the copy in TCRdb shows in-frame clones only, minus some. The sample contains more than 9,500 clones, approximately 85% of which appear only once. The sequenced sample was tumor tissue. This clonotype was obtained from a human donor with high-grade serous ovarian cancer.

DNA of the CDR3: TGTGCCAGCAGCATGGGGAGGGGGCGAGGGACTGAAGCTTTCTTT. It specifies CASSMGRGRGTEAFF. The chain links TRBV27 to TRBJ1-1; the match to TRBD1 covers 7 bases. V shed 6 bases and J 5 bases; nucleotides not matched to a gene: 12. This CDR3 is built from 15 residues. CDR1 and CDR2 from the germline V gene are MNHEY and SMNVEV (reference sequence).